What follows is one TCR beta chain and its context. CDR3 length equals 13 residues. The ends were cut back, 5 bases at V and 6 bases at J, with 11 bases in the middle. Germline CDR1 and CDR2: LNHDA and SQIVND (reference sequence). The data were taken from a study of blood T cell repertoires in COVID-19. Overall study: The study drew acute and convalescent COVID-19 samples from the United States, Italy and Spain. PBMCs, B-cell-depleted T cells, or T cells provided the cDNA or gDNA that made up the material.

The data were produced by immunoSEQ multiplex PCR, yet TCRdb's version contains in-frame clones alone and is incomplete. This sample has 400,000 to 550,000 clones; approximately 90% occur once, and the top ten carry 4.3%. The clonotype comes from a woman aged 25-40 years with acute or convalescent COVID-19. The sequencing input was peripheral blood. The chain links TRBV19 to TRBJ1-5; D is unclear. The CDR3, as DNA: TGTGCCAGTAGTTACTTGGAGGGTCAGCCCCAGCATTTT. Its translation is CASSYLEGQPQHF.